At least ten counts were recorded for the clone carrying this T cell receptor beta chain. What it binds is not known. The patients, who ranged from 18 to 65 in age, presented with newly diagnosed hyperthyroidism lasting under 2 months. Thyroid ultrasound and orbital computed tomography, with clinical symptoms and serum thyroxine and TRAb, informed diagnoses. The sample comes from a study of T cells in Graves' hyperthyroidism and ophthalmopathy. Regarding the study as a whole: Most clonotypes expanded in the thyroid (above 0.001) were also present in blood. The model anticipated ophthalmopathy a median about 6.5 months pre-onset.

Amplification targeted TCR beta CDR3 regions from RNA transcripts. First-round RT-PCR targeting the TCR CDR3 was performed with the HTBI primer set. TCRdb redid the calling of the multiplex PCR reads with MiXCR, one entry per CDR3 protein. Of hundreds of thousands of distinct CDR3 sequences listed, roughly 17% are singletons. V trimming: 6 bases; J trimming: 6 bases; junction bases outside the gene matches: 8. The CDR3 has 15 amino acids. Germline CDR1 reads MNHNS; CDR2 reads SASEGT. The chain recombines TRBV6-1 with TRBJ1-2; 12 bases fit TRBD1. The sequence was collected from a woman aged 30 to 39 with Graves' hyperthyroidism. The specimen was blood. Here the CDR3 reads CASSPRDRGLNGYTF. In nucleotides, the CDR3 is TGTGCCAGCAGCCCCCGGGACAGGGGGCTTAATGGCTACACCTTC.